This entry concerns a single T cell receptor (beta chain). The sample belongs to a study of blood T cell repertoires in COVID-19. TCRdb keeps only in-frame clones here, not all; method: immunoSEQ multiplex PCR. Among tens of thousands of clones listed, over 60% were seen once. Germline loops: CDR1 SGHTA, CDR2 FQGNSA. The CDR3 covers 15 residues. V was trimmed by 1 base and J by 2 bases, leaving 11 bases between them. The sample consisted of peripheral blood. V gene TRBV7-2 combines with J gene TRBJ1-2; D unresolved. This sequence was found in an elderly woman with active or convalescent COVID-19. The CDR3 loop is CASSLGLSMNYGYTF. Written as DNA, the CDR3 is TGTGCCAGCAGCTTAGGTTTGTCCATGAACTATGGCTACACCTTC.